Sequencing of this TCR beta chain was carried out in a study of cytomegalovirus exposure and HLA in healthy donors (TCRdb year 2017). Notes on the research overall: In an earlier analysis of approximately 500 of the donors, around 300 Gb of sequence data and roughly 100 million unique TCR beta sequences from about 190 million T cells were reported. Approximately 300 gigabases of sequencing data and about 92 million unique TCR sequences made up an early release that covered approximately 650 HLA-typed donors. Of the roughly 400 genotyped donors, about 80% fell in the genetic ancestry cluster associated with self-reported Caucasian donors. The study was designed to test whether signatures of past pathogen exposure could be identified by cataloging public T cell receptors. Using immunosequencing, the study profiled T cell repertoires from some 670 subjects and related those repertoires to cytomegalovirus serostatus. A separate validation cohort of roughly 120 different subjects was used in addition to the roughly 720-subject first cohort. High-throughput TCR immunosequencing, statistical association of individual TCRs with disease status, and machine learning were combined to predict cytomegalovirus infection status. To study patterns of TCR occurrence, a later analysis re-analyzed previously published TCR beta repertoires from just over 650 donors and added high-resolution HLA genotyping. Rather than drawing on any new phenotypic data, the later analysis identified candidate immune exposures from TCR beta sequences and the way those sequences occurred across donors. An earlier analysis of fewer than 750 of the donors used high-throughput TCR beta sequencing to judge whether each TCR beta V gene segment behaved as functional or pseudogenic. Donor age, sex, ethnicity and CMV serostatus were collected together with the repertoire data. A later genetic analysis took genome-wide SNP genotypes for about 55% of the 666 donors and used that subset as a discovery cohort. Every repertoire in the discovery cohort had been generated on one and the same sequencing platform. Both class I and class II loci were covered by HLA typing, at four-digit resolution. The number of typed donors differed by locus: 629-630 for A, B, C, DRB1 and DQB1; some 500 for DQA1; over 600 for DPA1; and 450 to 480 for DPB1. Because of strong linkage in the cohort, 4 to 6 DR-DQ haplotypes were treated as single units for association and clustering. On average, roughly 200,000 unique TCR beta nucleotide sequences were sequenced per donor among about 400 genotyped donors of the cohort, with 15% to 20% of those sequences being non-productive.

General study outcomes and caveats: Linkage disequilibrium might explain the correlated functional status among segregating V segments, but an unknown experimental factor could not be ruled out. Three of the identified cytomegalovirus-associated TCR beta chains were confirmed in vitro to be specific for cytomegalovirus antigens. The authors suggested that the approach could potentially be generalized to other disease states and immunological phenotypes. According to a later genetic analysis, donors in an Asian-associated ancestry cluster had fewer N-insertions in productive TCRs than the roughly 700-donor mean. A later genetic analysis associated a missense DCLRE1C variant with V-gene and J-gene trimming of TCR beta chains, and an independent cohort replicated the association. Most TCR sequences were observed very rarely across donors, whereas some public TCRs were present in many individuals. A cluster of highly shared sequence variants was judged likely to represent a technical artifact of the sequencing pipeline. Assigning TCR associations to individual alleles was difficult when HLA alleles, especially DR and DQ, strongly co-occurred. In an earlier analysis of around 500 of the donors, most TCR beta V segments appeared in productive rearrangements about 87% or about 30% of the time, broadly matching IMGT annotations. Because counts were too low, seventeen rarely observed V segments, including chromosome 9 orphons, were excluded from the earlier analysis of 587 of the donors. For the cohort, immune exposure information was limited to CMV serostatus. A further reported finding was that TCR beta sequences accurately predicted the HLA-A and HLA-B alleles for most subjects in the first cohort. Cytomegalovirus status was reported to be diagnosed by the classifier with high specificity and sensitivity in both the original and validation cohorts. In a later analysis, the rate of TCR association differed among HLA loci, with DRB1 alleles having the most associated TCRs and HLA-C alleles having the fewest. Some IMGT-functional V segments, including TRBV6-2 and TRBV6-3, could not be distinguished by the 87-base-pair reads and were therefore excluded. Because HLA typing was unavailable for some donors at each locus, only the typed subset was used in association tests. Specific HLA alleles were associated with about 17,000 TCR beta sequences at a false discovery rate of 0.05 in a later analysis. Presence/absence analyses assumed roughly uniform sequencing depth across donors, an assumption that may not hold. In a later analysis, most CMV-associated TCR beta chains were found to appear HLA-restricted, with HLA associations seemingly driven largely by CMV exposure. A later analysis reported that several top co-occurrence clusters appeared linked to parvovirus B19, influenza, CMV and Epstein-Barr virus. In this cohort, only TCR beta chains were sequenced, and detectable features were limited by the absence of alpha or paired-chain data. Compared with equally common non-associated chains, HLA-associated TCR beta chains in a later analysis were more clonally expanded and had lower generation probabilities. A total of some 180 TCR beta chains were listed by the study as associated with cytomegalovirus.

In total, roughly 670 healthy bone marrow donors made up the cohort. All cohort members were sampled while nominally healthy, although unrecorded immune exposures were likely present. The donor was CMV seronegative and belonged to the group of under 400 seronegative cohort members. Each donor provided a peripheral blood sample, and peripheral blood mononuclear cells were used for TCR beta sequencing. The Qiagen DNeasy Blood Extraction Kit was used to extract genomic DNA from the blood cell samples. CDR1 and CDR2 (SGHTA, FQGNSA) derive from the germline V gene. A distance of 16 bases separates the germline ends of V and J, which lose 5 bases and 0 bases respectively. Reading from cysteine to phenylalanine, the CDR3 counts 16 amino acids. The sequence is cut down to CDR3 DNA, 48 bases in frame from base 1. As regards this clone: No antigen is known for it.

The library was obtained by the immunoSEQ multiplex PCR assay. A mixture of 60 forward primers for TCR Vbeta segments and 13 reverse primers for TCR Jbeta segments was used in the multiplex PCR. The CDR3 region of rearranged TCR beta genes was amplified from genomic DNA with a multiplex PCR assay. Amplified TCR beta libraries were sequenced as 87-base-pair reads on the Illumina HiSeq System. The source study handled its data this way. A later analysis tallied tens of millions of unique TCR beta chains across the 666 repertoires, and about 10 million of those chains were shared by two or more donors. A nearest-neighbor algorithm error-corrected the raw reads and collapsed the reads into unique sequences, merging closely related sequences to remove PCR and sequencing errors. To assign V, D and J gene segments, CDR3 sequences were aligned to IMGT reference sequences. For a sequence to be retained, a match of at least six nucleotides to both a V gene segment and a J gene segment was required. Rearrangements were classified as productive when the CDR3 lacked stop codons and remained in frame with V and J, and all other rearrangements were classified as non-productive. Following IMGT convention, CDR3 was defined as the stretch from the second conserved V-encoded cysteine to the conserved J-encoded phenylalanine. The earlier analysis of 500 to 650 of the donors excluded any sequence lacking an unambiguous match to a single V gene segment. An earlier analysis of 587 of the donors classified V segments as functional when productive rearrangements were above 56.7% and as segregating when the standard deviation between donors was above 5%. A statistical classification framework was built for diagnosing cytomegalovirus status from the catalog of TCR beta chain sequences. In a later analysis, TCR nucleotide sequences were compared against IMGT/GENE-DB human TR gene sequences so that V and J genes could be assigned. In a later analysis, CDR3 sequences and most-parsimonious VDJ recombination scenarios were assigned using the TCRdist pipeline. In a later analysis, each TCR beta chain was defined by its CDR3 amino acid sequence together with its V-gene family, and reads without a unique V-gene family were excluded. As a way to deal with suspected cross-contamination and a sequencing artifact, a later analysis dropped 450 to 700 nucleotide sequences that were highly shared and had low generation probability. In a later analysis, a clonal expansion index for each public chain was calculated from normalized within-repertoire ranks of inferred template counts. In a later analysis, generation probabilities were computed using a VDJ recombination model fitted to out-of-frame rearrangements, and the results were checked against IGoR. In a later analysis, hypergeometric tests were used to score TCR-TCR, TCR-HLA and TCR-CMV co-occurrence, with a repertoire-size bias correction applied to TCR pairs. To estimate false discovery rates, a later analysis permuted the HLA or CMV assignments 20 times. A later analysis grouped co-occurring TCRs with DBSCAN, adding TCRdist sequence similarity when clustering within HLA-allele-positive subsets. For co-occurrence clustering, repertoires with fewer than 30,000 or more than 120,000 public chains were excluded, along with five repertoires with anomalous nucleotide sharing. TCRdb retrieved this table from immuneACCESS and kept in-frame rearrangements only. Not all clones are present; in checked studies, unresolved V genes account for under half, and no reason is known for the remainder. V and J calls and clone size are copied from that table; D and trimming were computed from the DNA. The table held for this sample gives some 140,000 clones. Less than 2% of the sample is in the top ten clones.

The source is a woman aged 40 to 49 in good health and CMV-seronegative. The sequenced sample was PBMCs. Recombination linked TRBV7-2 to TRBJ1-1; the D gene cannot be resolved reliably. The CDR3 protein: CASSPRAGVMNTEAFF. Here is the DNA: TGTGCCAGCAGCCCCCGGGCGGGCGTCATGAACACTGAAGCTTTCTTT.